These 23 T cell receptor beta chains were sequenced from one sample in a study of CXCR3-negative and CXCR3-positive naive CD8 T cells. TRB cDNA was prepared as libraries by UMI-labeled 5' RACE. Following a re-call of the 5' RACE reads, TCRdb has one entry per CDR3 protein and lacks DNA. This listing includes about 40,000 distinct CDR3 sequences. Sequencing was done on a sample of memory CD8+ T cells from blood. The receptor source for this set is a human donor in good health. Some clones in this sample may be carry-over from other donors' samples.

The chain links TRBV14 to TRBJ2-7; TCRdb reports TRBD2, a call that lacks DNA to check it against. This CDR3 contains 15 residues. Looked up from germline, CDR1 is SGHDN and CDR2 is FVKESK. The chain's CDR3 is CASSQGAGPSYEQYF.

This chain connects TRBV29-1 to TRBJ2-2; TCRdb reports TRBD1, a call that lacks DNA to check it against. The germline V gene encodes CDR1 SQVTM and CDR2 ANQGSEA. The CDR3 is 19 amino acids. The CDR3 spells CSVVGIPGTGDTHTGELFF.

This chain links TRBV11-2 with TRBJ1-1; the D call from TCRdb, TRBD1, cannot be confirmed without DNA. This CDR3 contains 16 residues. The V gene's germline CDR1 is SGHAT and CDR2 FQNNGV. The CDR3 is CASSYPTELLDAEAFF.

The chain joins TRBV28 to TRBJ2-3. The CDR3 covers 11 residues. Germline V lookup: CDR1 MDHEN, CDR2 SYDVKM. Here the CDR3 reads CASSLSYTQYF.

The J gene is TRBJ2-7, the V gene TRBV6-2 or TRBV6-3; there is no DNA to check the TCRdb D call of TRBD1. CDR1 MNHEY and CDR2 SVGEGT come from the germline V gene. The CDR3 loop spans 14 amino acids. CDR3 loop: CASRGTRYTYEQYF.

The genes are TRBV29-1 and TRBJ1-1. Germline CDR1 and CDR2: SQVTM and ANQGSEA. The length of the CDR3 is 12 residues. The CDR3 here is CSVEIRANEAFF.

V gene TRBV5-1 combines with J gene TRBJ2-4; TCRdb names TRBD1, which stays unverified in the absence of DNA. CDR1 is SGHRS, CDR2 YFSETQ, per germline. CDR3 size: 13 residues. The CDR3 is CASTRTGGDIQYF.

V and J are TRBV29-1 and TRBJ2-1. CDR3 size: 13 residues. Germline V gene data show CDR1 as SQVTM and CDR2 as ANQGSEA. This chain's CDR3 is CSVKQTSYNEQFF.

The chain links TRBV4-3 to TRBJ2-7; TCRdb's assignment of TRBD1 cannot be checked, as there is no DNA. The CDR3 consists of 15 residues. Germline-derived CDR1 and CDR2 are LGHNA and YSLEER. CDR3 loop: CASSHRPLVSYEQYF.

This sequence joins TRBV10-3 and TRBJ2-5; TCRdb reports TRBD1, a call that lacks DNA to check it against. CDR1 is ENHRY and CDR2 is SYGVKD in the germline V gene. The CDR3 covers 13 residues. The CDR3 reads CAISDRAQETQYF.

The CDR3 protein is CASSQRALGGGLNEQFF. This chain uses TRBV3-1 with TRBJ2-1; without DNA, the TCRdb call of TRBD2 cannot be checked. Germline CDR1 LGHDT, CDR2 YNNKEL (reference sequence). The CDR3 is 17 amino acids.

CDR3 sequence reads: CASSPSGVRDDEQYF. The chain carries TRBV12-3 or TRBV12-4 and TRBJ2-7; TCRdb's D gene call, TRBD1, goes unchecked for lack of DNA. The CDR3 is 15 amino acids.

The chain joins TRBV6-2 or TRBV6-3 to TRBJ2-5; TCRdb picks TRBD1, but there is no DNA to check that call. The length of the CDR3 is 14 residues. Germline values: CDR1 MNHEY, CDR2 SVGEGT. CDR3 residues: CASSSGQREETQYF.

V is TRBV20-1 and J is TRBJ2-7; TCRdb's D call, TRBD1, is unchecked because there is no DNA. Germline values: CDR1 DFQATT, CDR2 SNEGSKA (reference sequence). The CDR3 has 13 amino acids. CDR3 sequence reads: CSATALTGYEQYF.

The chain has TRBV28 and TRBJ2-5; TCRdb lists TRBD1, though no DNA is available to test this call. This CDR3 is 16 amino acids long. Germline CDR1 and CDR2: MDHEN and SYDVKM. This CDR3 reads CASSRDRGLPKETQYF.

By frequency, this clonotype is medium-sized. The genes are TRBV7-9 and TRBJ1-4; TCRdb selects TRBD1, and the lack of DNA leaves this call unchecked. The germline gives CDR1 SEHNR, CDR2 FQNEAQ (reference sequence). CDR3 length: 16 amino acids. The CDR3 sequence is CASSTPGGDPNEKLFF.

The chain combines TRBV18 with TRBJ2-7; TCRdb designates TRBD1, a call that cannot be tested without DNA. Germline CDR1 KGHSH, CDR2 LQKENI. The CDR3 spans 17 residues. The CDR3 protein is CASSPTRTGGEGYEQYF.

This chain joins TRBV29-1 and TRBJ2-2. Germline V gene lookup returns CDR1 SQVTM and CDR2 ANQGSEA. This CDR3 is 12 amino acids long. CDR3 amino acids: CSAFGLGGELFF.

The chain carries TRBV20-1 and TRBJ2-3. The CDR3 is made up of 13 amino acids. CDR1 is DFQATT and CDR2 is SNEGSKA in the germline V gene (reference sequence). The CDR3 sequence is CSARERFTDTQYF.

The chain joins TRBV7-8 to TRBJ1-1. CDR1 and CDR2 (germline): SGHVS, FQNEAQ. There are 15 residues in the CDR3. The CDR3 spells CASSLNRGLNTEAFF.

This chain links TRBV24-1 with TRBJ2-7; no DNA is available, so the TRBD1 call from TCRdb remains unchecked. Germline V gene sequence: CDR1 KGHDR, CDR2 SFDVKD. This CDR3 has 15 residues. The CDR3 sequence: CATSDSEQGTYEQYF.

The CDR3 protein is CATSADRGLYNEQFF. The J gene is TRBJ2-1, the V gene TRBV15; TCRdb lists TRBD1, though no DNA is available to test this call. The CDR3 runs to 15 residues. CDR1 is LNHNV and CDR2 is YYDKDF in the germline V gene (reference sequence).

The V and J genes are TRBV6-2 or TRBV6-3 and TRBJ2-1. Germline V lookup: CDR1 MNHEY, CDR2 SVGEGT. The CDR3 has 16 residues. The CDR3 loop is CASSYIGGGSYNEQFF.